The 20 T cell receptor beta chains in this list originate from one sample, sequenced in a study of OX40 agonist ivuxolimab in advanced cancers. Repertoires were generated with immunoSEQ multiplex PCR, while TCRdb's copy carries only in-frame clones and drops some. The sample holds approximately 77,000 clones, about 92% seen once. The starting material was CD4+ or CD8+ T cells sorted from blood, obtained in a trial of the OX40 agonist ivuxolimab. The receptors originated from an adult with an advanced solid tumor such as melanoma, head and neck, liver or kidney cancer.

This clone has a single count. The V and J genes are TRBV7-6 and TRBJ2-1; 11 nucleotides agree with TRBD2. The CDR3 totals 16 residues. V lost 5 bases to trimming and J lost 1 base; unmatched junction nucleotides: 4. Germline CDR1 and CDR2: SGHVS and FNYEAQ. CDR3 protein: CASSPLAGGSYNEQFF. The CDR3 DNA follows: TGTGCCAGCAGCCCATTAGCGGGAGGGTCCTACAATGAGCAGTTCTTC.

The CDR3 bases are TGTGCCAGCAGGGGGATGGGGGAGACCCAGTACTTC. Protein product: CASRGMGETQYF. The chain recombines TRBV2 with TRBJ2-5; D call uncertain. The CDR3 extends over 12 amino acids. Per germline, CDR1 SNHLY and CDR2 FYNNEI. The V and J ends lost 6 bases and 5 bases respectively, with 10 bases between them.

This clone has only one observation. The rearrangement links TRBV6-1 to TRBJ2-5; 10 nucleotides match TRBD2. The junction had 7 bases not matched to a gene; V was cut back by 6 bases and J by 3 bases. This CDR3 is 15 amino acids long. Germline V CDR1 and CDR2: MNHNS, SASEGT. This CDR3 reads CASRRSLAGEETQYF. CDR3 nucleotide sequence: TGTGCCAGCAGAAGGAGCCTAGCGGGGGAAGAGACCCAGTACTTC.

The chain carries TRBV6-5 and TRBJ2-7; perhaps TRBD1 as D (6 bases). V shed 0 bases and J shed 2 bases, with 11 bases lying between them. The CDR3 is made up of 15 amino acids. The germline CDR1 and CDR2 sequences are MNHEY and SVGAGI. The chain's CDR3 is CASSYSGTSTYEQYF. CDR3 sequence (DNA): TGTGCCAGCAGTTACTCAGGGACAAGCACCTACGAGCAGTACTTC.

J is TRBJ2-3 and V is TRBV9; 9 bases align to TRBD2. The germline V gene encodes CDR1 SGDLS and CDR2 YYNGEE. The CDR3 extends over 17 amino acids. V lost 0 bases, J lost 3 bases, and 8 bases stayed unmatched. CDR3 in amino acids: CASSVGIRRGGTDTQYF. The CDR3 coding sequence is TGTGCCAGCAGCGTAGGAATCCGGCGGGGGGGGACAGATACGCAGTATTTT.

J is TRBJ1-1 and V is TRBV27; maybe TRBD1 (6 bases). This CDR3 comprises 16 residues. Germline V gene sequence: CDR1 MNHEY, CDR2 SMNVEV (reference sequence). Trimming took 4 bases from V and 5 from J, leaving 20 bases between them. The CDR3 spells CASSSNQGGKGTEAFF. CDR3 nucleotide sequence: TGTGCCAGCAGTTCGAACCAAGGGGGGAAAGGGACTGAAGCTTTCTTT.

In regard to this clone: Other DNA sequences from this sample encode an identical CDR3 as well. This chain links TRBV7-9 with TRBJ2-7; no clear D. This CDR3 has 11 residues. CDR1 and CDR2 (germline): SEHNR, FQNEAQ (reference sequence). The V and J ends lost 4 bases and 6 bases respectively, with 7 bases between them. The CDR3 is CASSSGPEQYF. The CDR3 DNA follows: TGTGCCAGCAGCTCCGGGCCCGAGCAGTACTTC.

The rearrangement joins TRBV7-2 to TRBJ2-3, with a possible D match to TRBD2 (6 bases). Germline V gene data show CDR1 as SGHTA and CDR2 as FQGNSA. The CDR3 loop spans 15 amino acids. The V end lost 0 bases, the J end lost 8 bases, and 15 bases lay between the germline ends. CDR3 nucleotides: TGTGCCAGCAGCTTAGCGGGGGAGGAGTTGGTTACGCAGTATTTT. Protein: CASSLAGEELVTQYF.

The chain links TRBV2 to TRBJ2-5, with 11 bases matching TRBD1. With 5 bases clipped from V and 7 bases from J, the junction kept 6 bases outside the gene matches. Germline CDR1 SNHLY, CDR2 FYNNEI. The CDR3 length is 14 residues. CDR3 in DNA: TGTGCCAGCAGTAAGGACAGGGGGCCAGGGACCCAGTACTTC. It translates to CASSKDRGPGTQYF.

V gene TRBV7-2 combines with J gene TRBJ2-6; possible D gene TRBD2, 5 bases. Germline assignment: CDR1 SGHTA and CDR2 FQGNSA. The CDR3 length is 16 residues. V was cut by 0 bases and J by 4 bases, with 10 bases left in between. CDR3: CASSLAGGTGANVLTF. CDR3 bases: TGTGCCAGCAGCTTAGCAGGAGGAACAGGGGCCAACGTCCTGACTTTC.

V gene TRBV25-1 combines with J gene TRBJ1-6, with 10 nucleotides matching TRBD1. This CDR3 is built from 15 residues. Germline V lookup: CDR1 MGHDK, CDR2 SYGVNS. J was trimmed by 10 bases and V by 8 bases; bases with no gene match: 11. CDR3 nucleotides: TGTGCCAGCCGTTCCGGGACAGGGGTAAGGTCACCCCTCCACTTT. Amino acids: CASRSGTGVRSPLHF.

The chain couples TRBV5-4 to TRBJ2-5; 9 positions match TRBD2. Germline V lookup: CDR1 SGHNT, CDR2 YYREEE (reference sequence). The CDR3 sequence is 18 residues long. The V segment lost 0 bases and the J segment 5 bases; nucleotides outside the gene matches: 14. The CDR3 sequence: CASSLGGRTSAVRETQYF. The DNA for the CDR3 is TGTGCCAGCAGCTTGGGTGGGAGGACTAGCGCCGTACGGGAGACCCAGTACTTC.

This chain connects TRBV13 to TRBJ2-1; 14 nucleotides match TRBD2. This CDR3 region has 16 residues. V shed 5 bases and J 7 bases; nucleotides not matched to a gene: 7. Germline V gene sequence: CDR1 PRHDT, CDR2 FYEKMQ (reference sequence). The CDR3 protein is CASSVPGTSGRNEQFF. The CDR3 DNA sequence: TGTGCCAGCAGCGTCCCCGGGACTAGCGGGAGAAATGAGCAGTTCTTC.

The chain employs TRBV7-2 and TRBJ1-1, with a weak D call TRBD1 (6 bases). The ends were cut back, 2 bases at V and 14 bases at J, with 15 bases in the middle. Germline V lookup: CDR1 SGHTA, CDR2 FQGNSA. The CDR3 is 12 residues long. The CDR3 loop is CASSLYGPGVFF. The CDR3 DNA is TGTGCCAGCAGCTTATACGGGCCAGGGGTGTTCTTT.

This chain links TRBV5-1 with TRBJ2-1; no clear D gene. V was shortened by 3 bases and J by 9 bases, with 22 bases between the two germline ends. The CDR3 totals 16 residues. Germline V gene sequence: CDR1 SGHRS, CDR2 YFSETQ. CDR3 DNA: TGCGCCAGCAGCTCCGGATGGAGCGCCCCCCTAGGTGAGCAGTTCTTC. Protein: CASSSGWSAPLGEQFF.

J is TRBJ1-1 and V is TRBV7-9; unclear D gene. The CDR3 consists of 11 residues. The V gene lost 5 bases and the J gene lost 10 bases, with 11 bases spanning the gap. Germline V lookup: CDR1 SEHNR, CDR2 FQNEAQ (reference sequence). Here the CDR3 reads CASSTGPIAFF. The CDR3 nucleotides read TGTGCCAGCAGCACCGGGCCTATAGCTTTCTTT.

V usage is TRBV11-3 and J usage is TRBJ2-7; D not resolved. Trimming took 2 bases from V and 1 from J, leaving 15 bases between them. This CDR3 region has 16 residues. Germline V CDR1 and CDR2: SGHNT, YENEEA. The chain's CDR3 is CASSLSGQIASYEQYF. The DNA for the CDR3 is TGTGCCAGCAGCTTATCTGGTCAGATAGCTTCCTACGAGCAGTACTTC.

This chain joins TRBV6-1 and TRBJ2-7; 9 bases are a match to TRBD1. CDR1 and CDR2 from the germline V gene are MNHNS and SASEGT. The CDR3 length is 15 residues. V trimming: 5 bases; J trimming: 3 bases; junction bases outside the gene matches: 8. In DNA form, the CDR3 reads TGTGCCAGCAGTCCGACAGGGGGTTTAAGCTACGAGCAGTACTTC. Translation: CASSPTGGLSYEQYF.

V is TRBV5-5 and J is TRBJ2-7, with a tentative D call TRBD1 (5 bases). V lost 2 bases, J lost 0 bases, and 9 bases lay in between. The germline gives CDR1 SGHKS, CDR2 YYEKEE (reference sequence). CDR3 size: 14 residues. This CDR3 is CASSLQASSYEQYF. The CDR3 region has the DNA TGTGCCAGCAGCTTACAGGCGAGCTCCTACGAGCAGTACTTC.

This chain links TRBV11-2 with TRBJ1-2; D call uncertain. The CDR3 consists of 16 residues. The V gene lost 0 bases and the J gene lost 2 bases, with 13 bases spanning the gap. CDR1 is SGHAT and CDR2 is FQNNGV in the germline V gene. CDR3 loop: CASSLDPRAGNYGYTF. As DNA, the CDR3 is TGTGCCAGCAGCTTAGATCCGAGAGCGGGCAACTATGGCTACACCTTC.